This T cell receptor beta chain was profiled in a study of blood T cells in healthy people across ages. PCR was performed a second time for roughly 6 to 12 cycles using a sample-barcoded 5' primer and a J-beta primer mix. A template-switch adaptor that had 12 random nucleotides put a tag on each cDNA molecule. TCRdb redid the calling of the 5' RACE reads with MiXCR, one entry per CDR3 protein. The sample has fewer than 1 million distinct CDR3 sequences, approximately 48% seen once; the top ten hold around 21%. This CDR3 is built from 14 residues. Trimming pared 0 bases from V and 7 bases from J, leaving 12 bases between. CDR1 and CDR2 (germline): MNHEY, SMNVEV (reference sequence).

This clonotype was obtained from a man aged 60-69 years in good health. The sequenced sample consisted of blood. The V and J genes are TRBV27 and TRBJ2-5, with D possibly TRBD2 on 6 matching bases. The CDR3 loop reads CASSLSWGVGTQYF. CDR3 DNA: TGTGCCAGCAGTTTATCGTGGGGGGTTGGGACCCAGTACTTC.